The sequence of this TCR beta chain was determined in a study of identical twins. General observations from the study: For cord blood, abundant beta clonotypes had fewer insertions, unlike memory repertoires, which showed none.

Everyone who donated was a healthy Caucasian. TCRdb itself ran the 5' RACE reads through MiXCR, one entry per CDR3 protein. This sample yields 1.5 million or so distinct CDR3 sequences, of which around 29% are seen a single time; 0.27% belongs to the top ten. This clonotype has a handful of counts. The antigen is unknown. With 6 bases removed from V and 6 bases from J, the gap between germline ends came to 7 bases. CDR3 size: 11 residues. Germline V CDR1 and CDR2: SGHRS, YFSETQ. Sequenced: cord blood. This TCR was recovered from a newborn girl in good health. The V and J genes are TRBV5-1 and TRBJ1-5; D possibly corresponds to TRBD1 (5 bases). The CDR3 loop is CASTGFQPQHF. CDR3 coding DNA: TGCGCCAGCACAGGGTTTCAGCCCCAGCATTTT.